This TCR beta chain was found in a study of cytomegalovirus exposure and HLA in healthy donors. The V gene's germline CDR1 is GTSNPN and CDR2 SVGIG (reference sequence). CDR3 length: 12 amino acids. Points on this clone: The target antigen is unknown.

A multiplex PCR was run with 60 Vbeta primers and 13 Jbeta primers. Sequenced by immunoSEQ multiplex PCR; TCRdb stores in-frame clones only, minus some. The repertoire holds 90,000 to 150,000 clones, with 82% as singletons. Study-level points and caveats: Across donors, sequencing depth was assumed by presence/absence analyses to be roughly uniform. Based on reports, TCR beta sequences accurately predicted HLA-A and HLA-B alleles for most subjects.

The chain employs TRBV30 and TRBJ2-5, with a possible D match to TRBD1 (5 bases). The DNA end is a closer match to TRBJ2-7, so the J assignment may be wrong. The specimen was PBMCs. This TCR derives from a woman aged 18-29 years in good health and CMV-seronegative. CDR3 sequence reads: CAWRRGSYEQYF. The CDR3 DNA is TGTGCCTGGAGAAGGGGTAGCTACGAGCAGTACTTC.